This entry is about one T cell receptor (beta chain). Its specificity is not known. The protocol was immunoSEQ multiplex PCR, while the TCRdb copy is restricted to in-frame clones and leaves out a portion. The top ten hold about 1.5% of the sample, which has some 980,000 clones, over 60% seen once. The data were obtained in a study of shared clonotypes between healthy human individuals. Overall study context: CD4 naive and CD4 memory each took three plates per donor, while CD8 naive took two and CD8 memory one.

Germline CDR1 reads SGHRS; CDR2 reads YFSETQ. V shed 7 bases and J 4 bases; nucleotides not matched to a gene: 11. The CDR3 has 15 residues. Findings and limits, study-wide: Clonotype sharing among donors was thought likely to change with sequencing depth.

The rearrangement uses TRBV5-1 and TRBJ2-1; 7 bases match TRBD2. The sample taken for sequencing was memory CD4+ T cells sorted from blood. Subset denoted: CD45RA-negative fraction. The TCR originated in a young man in good health. CDR3 sequence reads: CASRRTAGEYNEQFF. The CDR3 DNA is TGCGCCAGCCGCCGCACTGCGGGGGAGTACAATGAGCAGTTCTTC.